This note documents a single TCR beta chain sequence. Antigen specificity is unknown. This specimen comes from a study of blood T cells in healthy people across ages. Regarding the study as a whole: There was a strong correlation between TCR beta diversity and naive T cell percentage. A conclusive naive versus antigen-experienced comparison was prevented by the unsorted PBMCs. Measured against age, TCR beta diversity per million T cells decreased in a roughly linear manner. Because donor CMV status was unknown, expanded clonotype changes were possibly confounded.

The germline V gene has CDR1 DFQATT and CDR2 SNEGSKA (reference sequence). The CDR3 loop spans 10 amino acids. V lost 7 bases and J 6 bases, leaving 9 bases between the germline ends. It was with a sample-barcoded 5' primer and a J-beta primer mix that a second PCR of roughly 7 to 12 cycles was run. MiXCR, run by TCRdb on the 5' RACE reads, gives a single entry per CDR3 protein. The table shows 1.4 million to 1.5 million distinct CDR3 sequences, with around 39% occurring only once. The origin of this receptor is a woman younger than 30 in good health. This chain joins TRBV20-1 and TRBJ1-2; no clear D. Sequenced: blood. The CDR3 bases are TGCAGTGTTGGAGCTAATGGCTACACCTTC. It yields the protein CSVGANGYTF.